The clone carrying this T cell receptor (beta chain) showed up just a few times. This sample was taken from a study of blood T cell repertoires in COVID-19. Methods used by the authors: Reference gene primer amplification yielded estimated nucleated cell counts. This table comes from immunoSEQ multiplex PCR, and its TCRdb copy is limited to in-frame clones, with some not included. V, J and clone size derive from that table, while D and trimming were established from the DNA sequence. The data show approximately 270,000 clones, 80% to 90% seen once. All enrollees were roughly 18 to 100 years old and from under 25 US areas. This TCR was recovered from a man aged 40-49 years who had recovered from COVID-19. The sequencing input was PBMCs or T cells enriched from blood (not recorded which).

The CDR3 loop is CASSQLQLNQPQHF. The DNA of the CDR3 is TGCGCCAGCAGCCAACTACAGCTCAATCAGCCCCAGCATTTT. The rearrangement uses TRBV4-1 and TRBJ1-5; D gene ambiguous. Deletions cut 2 bases from V and 3 bases from J, with 8 bases between. Germline assignment: CDR1 MGHRA and CDR2 YSYEKL. This CDR3 is 14 amino acids long.